These 27 T cell receptor beta chains came from one sample sequenced in a study of regulatory T cells in long-lasting Graves disease. Combining iRepertoire HTBI primers with Arm-PCR of CDR3 regions, the authors built TCR beta libraries. TCRdb re-called the multiplex PCR reads through MiXCR, storing one row per CDR3 protein. The sample yields approximately 350,000 distinct CDR3 sequences, roughly 16% seen once. Time point described: newly diagnosed GD, antithyroid drugs for less than 3 months. Making the TCR library involved RNA that had been extracted from PBMCs. This same sample was also taken into another study, of T cells in Graves' hyperthyroidism and ophthalmopathy.

This sample comprised peripheral blood mononuclear cells (PBMCs), obtained at new diagnosis, from a patient treated with antithyroid drugs. These receptors were collected from a young woman with Graves disease.

With respect to this clonotype: A read error may explain this, as a much larger clone is one base away. This chain uses TRBV28 with TRBJ2-3; 9 bases are a match to TRBD2. This CDR3 region has 16 residues. Trimming removed 6 bases from V and 3 bases from J; junction bases left unmatched: 10. Germline V gene lookup returns CDR1 MDHEN and CDR2 SYDVKM. DNA of the CDR3: TGTGCCAGCAGACCACCCCTAGCGGGGAGTACAGATACGCAGTATTTT. It translates to CASRPPLAGSTDTQYF.

This clonotype has more than one count but fewer than ten. A read error is possible here, since a much larger clone lies one base away. The rearrangement joins TRBV20-1 to TRBJ2-1; 15 bases are shared with TRBD2. The germline gives CDR1 DFQATT, CDR2 SNEGSKA (reference sequence). The CDR3 has 15 residues. CDR3 bases: TGCAGTGCTGGCCCGGGGACTAGCGGGAGGAATGGGCAGTTCTTC. Protein product: CSAGPGTSGRNGQFF.

Only a few counts were recorded for this clonotype. J is TRBJ2-2 and V is TRBV28, with D perhaps given as TRBD1 or TRBD2 (5 bases each). This CDR3 region has 15 residues. Germline assignment: CDR1 MDHEN and CDR2 SYDVKM. With 7 bases removed from V and 0 bases from J, the gap between germline ends came to 12 bases. The DNA of the CDR3 is TGTGCCAGCAATGAGGGGTTTCCGAACACCGGGGAGCTGTTTTTT. It yields the protein CASNEGFPNTGELFF.

There are many counts of this clonotype. This chain links TRBV20-1 with TRBJ2-2, with D hard to call. CDR1 is DFQATT, CDR2 SNEGSKA, per germline (reference sequence). The length of the CDR3 is 12 residues. V shed 0 bases and J shed 4 bases, with 3 bases lying between them. The CDR3 spells CSARDGTGELFF. The CDR3 bases are TGCAGTGCTAGAGATGGCACCGGGGAGCTGTTTTTT.

This clonotype showed up just a few times. The V gene is TRBV6-1, the J gene TRBJ2-3; D uncertain. The CDR3 consists of 11 residues. CDR1 and CDR2 from the germline V gene are MNHNS and SASEGT. The V end was cut by 4 bases, the J end by 9 bases, with 8 bases between. CDR3 sequence: CASSGPGTQYF. The CDR3 DNA follows: TGTGCCAGCAGTGGCCCTGGGACGCAGTATTTT.

There are many counts of this clonotype. The chain couples TRBV11-2 to TRBJ1-4, with a possible D match to TRBD1 (6 bases). From germline, CDR1 is SGHAT and CDR2 FQNNGV. The CDR3 has 14 amino acids. V was shortened by 2 bases and J by 5 bases, with 9 bases between the two germline ends. The DNA of the CDR3 is TGTGCCAGCAGCTTAAGTACAGGGAATGAAAAACTGTTTTTT. This gives the protein CASSLSTGNEKLFF.

The table lists this clonotype with a few counts. The chain carries TRBV19 and TRBJ2-2; D possibly corresponds to TRBD1 (6 bases). Per germline, CDR1 LNHDA and CDR2 SQIVND (reference sequence). The V and J ends lost 3 bases and 3 bases respectively, with 11 bases between them. The CDR3 consists of 15 residues. CDR3 sequence: CASSISQGYTGELFF. CDR3 bases: TGTGCCAGTAGTATTAGCCAGGGGTACACCGGGGAGCTGTTTTTT.

The sample holds many counts of this clonotype. V and J are TRBV10-3 and TRBJ2-5, with a possible D match to TRBD1 (6 bases). The CDR3 sequence is 14 residues long. Germline V CDR1 and CDR2: ENHRY, SYGVKD. Trimming pared 6 bases from V and 5 bases from J, leaving 16 bases between. The CDR3 coding sequence is TGTGCCATCAGAAAGACAGGTTTGGAGGAGACCCAGTACTTC. This encodes CAIRKTGLEETQYF.

The rearrangement uses TRBV5-5 and TRBJ2-3; 13 bases fit TRBD2. Germline V gene sequence: CDR1 SGHKS, CDR2 YYEKEE (reference sequence). The CDR3 has 17 residues. V was pared by 9 bases and J by 8 bases, with 18 bases of the junction left unmatched. The CDR3 sequence: CATRPTSGRSVSATQYF. The DNA of the CDR3 is TGTGCCACTCGGCCGACTAGCGGGAGGTCCGTTTCGGCTACGCAGTATTTT.

This clonotype was detected many times. A read error may explain this, as a much larger clone is one base away. This sequence joins TRBV11-2 and TRBJ2-3, with TRBD2 matching 13 bases. Germline assignment: CDR1 SGHAT and CDR2 FQNNGV. This CDR3 is 17 amino acids long. CDR3 amino acids: CAGSTIGTSGKTDTQYF. The CDR3 DNA sequence: TGTGCCGGCAGTACTATAGGGACTAGCGGGAAGACAGATACGCAGTATTTT.

This clonotype was detected many times. The rearrangement uses TRBV24-1 and TRBJ2-1, with unresolved D. CDR1 KGHDR and CDR2 SFDVKD come from the germline V gene. With 0 bases removed from V and 5 bases from J, the gap between germline ends came to 1 base. The CDR3 totals 12 residues. The CDR3 loop reads CATSDLNNEQFF. CDR3 nucleotides: TGTGCCACCAGTGATTTGAACAATGAGCAGTTCTTC.

The sample holds many counts of this clonotype. V is TRBV2 and J is TRBJ1-4, with 11 bases lining up with TRBD1. Germline V gives CDR1 SNHLY, CDR2 FYNNEI. J gave up 7 bases and V 1 base, and 2 bases lay outside the gene matches. This CDR3 has 15 amino acids. CDR3 residues: CASSEGTGGREKLFF. DNA of the CDR3: TGTGCCAGCAGTGAAGGGACAGGGGGCCGTGAAAAACTGTTTTTT.

The sample holds many counts of this clonotype. The chain couples TRBV5-4 to TRBJ1-1; TRBD1 might be the D (6 bases). The V end lost 4 bases, the J end lost 4 bases, and 11 bases lay between the germline ends. The CDR3 contains 13 residues. Germline CDR1 and CDR2: SGHNT and YYREEE (reference sequence). The CDR3 protein is CASSPWDTTEAFF. DNA for the CDR3: TGTGCCAGCAGCCCTTGGGACACCACTGAAGCTTTCTTT.

The genes are TRBV29-1 and TRBJ2-7; TRBD1 aligns across 8 bases. Germline V lookup: CDR1 SQVTM, CDR2 ANQGSEA. The CDR3 has 13 residues. V was pared by 3 bases and J by 2 bases, with 3 bases of the junction left unmatched. Written as DNA, the CDR3 is TGCAGCGTTGAGGGGGGACAGGCCTACGAGCAGTACTTC. It codes for CSVEGGQAYEQYF.

In its sample, this clonotype was seen many times. The chain employs TRBV11-2 and TRBJ2-7, with D perhaps matching TRBD2 (5 bases). Germline CDR1 and CDR2: SGHAT and FQNNGV. Trimming pared 1 base from V and 7 bases from J, leaving 14 bases between. CDR3 length: 14 residues. The CDR3 DNA is TGTGCCAGCAGCTTAGGCCTGGGGTGGAGGGAGCAGTACTTC. This encodes CASSLGLGWREQYF. Looking up the rest from reference TRBV11-2 and TRBJ2-7 gives the full variable domain: EAGVAQSPRYKIIEKRQSVAFWCNPISGHATLYWYQQILGQGPKLLIQFQNNGVVDDSQLPKDRFSAERLKGVDSTLKIQPAKLEDSAVYLCASSLGLGWREQYFGPGTRLTVT.

This sequence joins TRBV10-3 and TRBJ2-4; D gene unclear. Germline CDR1 is ENHRY and CDR2 is SYGVKD. V was cut by 8 bases and J by 8 bases, with 10 bases left in between. CDR3 size: 11 residues. The CDR3 DNA reads as TGTGCCATCGGGTTTGGGGACATTCAGTACTTC. This encodes CAIGFGDIQYF.

This clonotype was picked up many times. The chain employs TRBV5-1 and TRBJ1-1; D gene uncertain. The CDR3 loop spans 15 amino acids. Per germline, CDR1 SGHRS and CDR2 YFSETQ. With 3 bases removed from V and 0 bases from J, the gap between germline ends came to 12 bases. The CDR3 bases are TGCGCCAGCAGCTCCAACACGGGTATGAACACTGAAGCTTTCTTT. Its translation: CASSSNTGMNTEAFF.

This clonotype turned up a few times. V usage is TRBV15 and J usage is TRBJ1-3; no reliable D call. Germline V CDR1 and CDR2: LNHNV, YYDKDF (reference sequence). The CDR3 is 15 residues long. The ends were cut back, 5 bases at V and 0 bases at J, with 11 bases in the middle. The DNA of the CDR3 is TGTGCCACCAGCGATCTCGGGCGCTCTGGAAACACCATATATTTT. Translated, it gives CATSDLGRSGNTIYF. The whole variable domain, filled in from reference TRBV15 and TRBJ1-3, reads DAMVIQNPRYQVTQFGKPVTLSCSQTLNHNVMYWYQQKSSQAPKLLFHYYDKDFNNEADTPDNFQSRRPNTSFCFLDIRSPGLGDTAMYLCATSDLGRSGNTIYFGEGSWLTVV.

The V and J genes are TRBV7-3 and TRBJ1-1, with a weak D call TRBD1 (6 bases). V dropped 5 bases and J dropped 4 bases, with 11 bases sitting between them. In germline, CDR1 is SGHTA, CDR2 FQGTGA. This CDR3 has 13 residues. The chain's CDR3 is CASSREGGTEAFF. The CDR3 nucleotides read TGTGCCAGCAGCCGAGAGGGGGGCACTGAAGCTTTCTTT.

This clonotype was observed at least ten times. The chain employs TRBV2 and TRBJ2-1; 9 bases are a match to TRBD1. Losses at the gene ends were 9 bases for V and 8 bases for J; bases not matched to a gene: 14. Germline V gene lookup returns CDR1 SNHLY and CDR2 FYNNEI. The CDR3 has 15 amino acids. The CDR3 coding sequence is TGTGCCAGTGAGAACCAGGGACAGGGCAGTTATGAGCAGTTCTTC. Protein product: CASENQGQGSYEQFF. The full variable domain, completed using reference TRBV2 and TRBJ2-1, is EPEVTQTPSHQVTQMGQEVILRCVPISNHLYFYWYRQILGQKVEFLVSFYNNEISEKSEIFDDQFSVERPDGSNFTLKIRSTKLEDSAMYFCASENQGQGSYEQFFGPGTRLTVL.

Many counts were recorded for this clonotype. This chain links TRBV9 with TRBJ2-7; perhaps TRBD1 as D (5 bases). Germline CDR1 and CDR2: SGDLS and YYNGEE. The CDR3 spans 13 residues. V dropped 0 bases and J dropped 1 base, with 5 bases sitting between them. The CDR3 DNA is TGTGCCAGCAGCGTAGCAGGGTCCTACGAGCAGTACTTC. Amino acids: CASSVAGSYEQYF.

This clonotype occurred many times. The chain combines TRBV24-1 with TRBJ1-1; D gene uncertain. Trimming removed 4 bases from V and 3 bases from J, with 5 bases in between. CDR1 and CDR2 (germline): KGHDR, SFDVKD. CDR3 length equals 12 residues. This CDR3 reads CATSEGDTEAFF. CDR3 nucleotides: TGTGCCACCAGTGAAGGAGACACTGAAGCTTTCTTT.

This clonotype has ten or more counts. This rearrangement joins TRBV30 to TRBJ2-5; 13 positions match TRBD2. The V gene's germline CDR1 is GTSNPN and CDR2 SVGIG (reference sequence). The CDR3 consists of 15 residues. Losses at the gene ends were 2 bases for V and 5 bases for J; bases not matched to a gene: 5. As DNA, the CDR3 is TGTGCCTGGAGTCCCCTACTAGCGGGAGGGGAGACCCAGTACTTC. It encodes CAWSPLLAGGETQYF.

In its sample, this clonotype was seen a few times. The chain is built from TRBV6-2 or TRBV6-3 and TRBJ2-1; 10 bases align to TRBD2. The V gene end was trimmed by 2 bases and the J gene end by 8 bases; junction bases not matched to a gene: 9. The CDR3 is made up of 16 amino acids. Per the germline V gene, CDR1 is MNHEY and CDR2 is SVGEGT. The CDR3 DNA sequence: TGTGCCAGCAGTTACGAATCCCTAGCGGGAGTATATGAGCAGTTCTTC. Residues: CASSYESLAGVYEQFF.

This clonotype showed up many times. The CDR3 DNA reads TGTGCCAGCAGCTGGGGGGAGCAGTTCTTC. It specifies CASSWGEQFF. The chain is built from TRBV11-2 and TRBJ2-1; the D gene could be TRBD1 or TRBD2 (5 bases each). The CDR3 is made up of 10 amino acids. Trimming cost V 4 bases and J 10 bases, with 5 bases left between them. From germline, CDR1 is SGHAT and CDR2 FQNNGV.

Many counts were recorded for this clonotype. The gene calls are TRBV12-3 or TRBV12-4 and TRBJ1-1; D is perhaps TRBD1 (5 bases). V lost 5 bases to trimming and J lost 1 base, with 14 bases between them. The length of the CDR3 is 15 residues. The CDR3 bases are TGTGCCAGCAGTGGGAGGGGAGGAGGGAACACTGAAGCTTTCTTT. Its protein product is CASSGRGGGNTEAFF.

This clonotype was counted many times. For the CDR3, the DNA is TGTGCCAGCAGTTCGACAGGGGGCGGCCTTAACACCGGGGAGCTGTTTTTT. This gives the protein CASSSTGGGLNTGELFF. The V and J genes are TRBV6-5 and TRBJ2-2, with 10 bases matching TRBD1. J lost 2 bases, V lost 4 bases, and 7 bases had no gene match. The CDR3 is 17 residues long. The germline V gene encodes CDR1 MNHEY and CDR2 SVGAGI.